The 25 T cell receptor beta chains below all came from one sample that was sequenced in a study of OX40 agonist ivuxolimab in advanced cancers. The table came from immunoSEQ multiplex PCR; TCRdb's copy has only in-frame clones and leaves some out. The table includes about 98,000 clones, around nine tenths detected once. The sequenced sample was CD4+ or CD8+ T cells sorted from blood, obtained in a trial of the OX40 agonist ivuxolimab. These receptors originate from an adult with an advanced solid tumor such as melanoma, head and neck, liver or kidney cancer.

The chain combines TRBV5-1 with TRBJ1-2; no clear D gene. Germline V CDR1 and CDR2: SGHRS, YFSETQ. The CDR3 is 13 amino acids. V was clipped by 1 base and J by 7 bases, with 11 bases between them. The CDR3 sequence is CASSLRGPGGYTF. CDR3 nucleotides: TGCGCCAGCAGCTTGAGAGGCCCTGGTGGCTACACCTTC. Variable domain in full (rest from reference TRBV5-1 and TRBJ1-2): KAGVTQTPRYLIKTRGQQVTLSCSPISGHRSVSWYQQTPGQGLQFLFEYFSETQRNKGNFPGRFSGRQFSNSRSEMNVSTLELGDSALYLCASSLRGPGGYTFGSGTRLTVV.

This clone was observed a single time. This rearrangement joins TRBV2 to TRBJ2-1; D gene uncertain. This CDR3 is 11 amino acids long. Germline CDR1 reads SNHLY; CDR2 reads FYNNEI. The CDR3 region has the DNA TGTGCGACCCGGCAGCTCAATGAGCAGTTCTTC. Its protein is CATRQLNEQFF.

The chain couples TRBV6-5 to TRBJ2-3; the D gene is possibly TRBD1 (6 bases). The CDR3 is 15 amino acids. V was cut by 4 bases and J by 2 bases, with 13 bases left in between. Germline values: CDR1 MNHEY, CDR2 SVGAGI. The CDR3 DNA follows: TGTGCCAGCAGTTCCTATGACAGGTACACAGATACGCAGTATTTT. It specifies CASSSYDRYTDTQYF.

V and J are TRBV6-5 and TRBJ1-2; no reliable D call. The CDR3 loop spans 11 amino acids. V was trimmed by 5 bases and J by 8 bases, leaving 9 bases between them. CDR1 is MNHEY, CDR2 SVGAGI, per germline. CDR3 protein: CASSARAGYTF. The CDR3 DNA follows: TGTGCCAGCAGTGCTCGAGCGGGCTACACCTTC.

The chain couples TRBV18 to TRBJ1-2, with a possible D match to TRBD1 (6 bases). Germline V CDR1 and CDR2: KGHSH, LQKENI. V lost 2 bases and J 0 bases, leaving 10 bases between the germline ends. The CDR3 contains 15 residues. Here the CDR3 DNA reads TGTGCCAGCTCACCAATGGAGGGGGCTAACTATGGCTACACCTTC. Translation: CASSPMEGANYGYTF.

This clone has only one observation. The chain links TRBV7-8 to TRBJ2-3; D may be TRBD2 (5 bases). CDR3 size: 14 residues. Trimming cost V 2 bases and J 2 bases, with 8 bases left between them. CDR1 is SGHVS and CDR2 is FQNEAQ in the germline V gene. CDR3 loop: CASSLTADTDTQYF. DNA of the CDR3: TGTGCCAGCAGCTTAACAGCGGACACAGATACGCAGTATTTT.

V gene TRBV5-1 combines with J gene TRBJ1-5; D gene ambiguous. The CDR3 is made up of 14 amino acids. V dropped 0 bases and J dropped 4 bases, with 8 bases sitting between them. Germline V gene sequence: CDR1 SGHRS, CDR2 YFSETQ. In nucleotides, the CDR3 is TGCGCCAGCAGCTTGGGTGTAGGGAATCAGCCCCAGCATTTT. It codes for CASSLGVGNQPQHF. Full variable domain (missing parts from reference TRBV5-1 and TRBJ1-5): KAGVTQTPRYLIKTRGQQVTLSCSPISGHRSVSWYQQTPGQGLQFLFEYFSETQRNKGNFPGRFSGRQFSNSRSEMNVSTLELGDSALYLCASSLGVGNQPQHFGDGTRLSIL.

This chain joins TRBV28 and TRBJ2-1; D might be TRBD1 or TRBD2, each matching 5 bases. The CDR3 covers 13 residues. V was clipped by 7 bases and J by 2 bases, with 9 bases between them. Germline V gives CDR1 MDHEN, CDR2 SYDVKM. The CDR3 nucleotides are TGTGCCAGCACGGGGCCGACCTACAATGAGCAGTTCTTC. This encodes CASTGPTYNEQFF.

In DNA form, the CDR3 reads TGTGCCAGCACTCCAAATCGGGGAACTGAAGCTTTCTTT. Amino acids: CASTPNRGTEAFF. This chain connects TRBV7-9 to TRBJ1-1; unclear D gene. The V end was cut by 7 bases, the J end by 5 bases, with 14 bases between. The CDR3 runs to 13 residues. Per the germline V gene, CDR1 is SEHNR and CDR2 is FQNEAQ (reference sequence).

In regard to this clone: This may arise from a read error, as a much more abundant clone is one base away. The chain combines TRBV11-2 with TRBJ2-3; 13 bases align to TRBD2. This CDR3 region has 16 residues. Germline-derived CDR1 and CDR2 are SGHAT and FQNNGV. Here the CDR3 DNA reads TGTGTCAGCAGCTTATTGACTAGCGGGAGGAGGGATACGCAGTATTTT. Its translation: CVSSLLTSGRRDTQYF. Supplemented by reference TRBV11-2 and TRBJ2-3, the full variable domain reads EAGVAQSPRYKIIEKRQSVAFWCNPISGHATLYWYQQILGQGPKLLIQFQNNGVVDDSQLPKDRFSAERLKGVDSTLKIQPAKLEDSAVYLCVSSLLTSGRRDTQYFGPGTRLTVL.

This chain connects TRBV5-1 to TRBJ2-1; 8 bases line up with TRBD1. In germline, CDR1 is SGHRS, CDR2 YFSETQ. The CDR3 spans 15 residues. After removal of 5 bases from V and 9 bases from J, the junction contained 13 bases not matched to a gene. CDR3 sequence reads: CASSLTPATGAEQFF. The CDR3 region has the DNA TGCGCCAGCAGTTTAACCCCCGCGACAGGGGCTGAGCAGTTCTTC.

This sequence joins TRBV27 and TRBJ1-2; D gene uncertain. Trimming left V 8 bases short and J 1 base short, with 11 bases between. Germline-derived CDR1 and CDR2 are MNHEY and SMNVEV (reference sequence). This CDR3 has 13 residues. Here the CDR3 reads CASALDGNYGYTF. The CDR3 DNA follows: TGTGCCAGCGCCTTGGACGGTAACTATGGCTACACCTTC.

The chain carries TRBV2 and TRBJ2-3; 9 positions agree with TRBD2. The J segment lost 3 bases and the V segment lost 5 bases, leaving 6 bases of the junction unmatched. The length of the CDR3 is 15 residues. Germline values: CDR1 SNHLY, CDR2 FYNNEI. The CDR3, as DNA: TGTGCCAGCAGTTGGGAAGCGGGAGGTACAGATACGCAGTATTTT. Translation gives CASSWEAGGTDTQYF.

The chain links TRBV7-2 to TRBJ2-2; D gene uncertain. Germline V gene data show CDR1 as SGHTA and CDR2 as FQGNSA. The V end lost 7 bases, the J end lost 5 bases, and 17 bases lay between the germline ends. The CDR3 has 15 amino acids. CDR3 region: CASKNQPVNTGELFF. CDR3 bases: TGTGCCAGCAAGAACCAGCCTGTCAATACCGGGGAGCTGTTTTTT.

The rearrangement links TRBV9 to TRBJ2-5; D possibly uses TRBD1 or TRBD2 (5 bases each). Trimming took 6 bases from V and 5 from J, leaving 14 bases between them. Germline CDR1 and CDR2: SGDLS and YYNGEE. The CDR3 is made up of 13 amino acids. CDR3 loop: CASNRGVGETQYF. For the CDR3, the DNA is TGTGCCAGCAATCGGGGCGTTGGGGAGACCCAGTACTTC.

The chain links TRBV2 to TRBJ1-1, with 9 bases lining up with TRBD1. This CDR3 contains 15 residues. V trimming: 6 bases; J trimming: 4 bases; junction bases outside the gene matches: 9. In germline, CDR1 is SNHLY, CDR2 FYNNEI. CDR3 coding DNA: TGTGCCAGCAGGGGGGGACAGGGAGGCAGCACTGAAGCTTTCTTT. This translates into CASRGGQGGSTEAFF.

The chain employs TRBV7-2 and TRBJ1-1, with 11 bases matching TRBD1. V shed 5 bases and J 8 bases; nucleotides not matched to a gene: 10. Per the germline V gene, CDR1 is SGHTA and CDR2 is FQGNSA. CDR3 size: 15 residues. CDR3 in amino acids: CASSPLGQGVGEAFF. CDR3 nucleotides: TGTGCCAGCAGCCCGCTGGGACAGGGGGTCGGGGAAGCTTTCTTT.

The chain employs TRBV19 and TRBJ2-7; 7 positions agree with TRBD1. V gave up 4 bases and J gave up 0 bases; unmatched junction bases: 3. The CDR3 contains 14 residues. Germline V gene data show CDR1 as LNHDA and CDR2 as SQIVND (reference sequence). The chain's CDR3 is CASSKGTASYEQYF. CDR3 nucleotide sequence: TGTGCCAGTAGTAAGGGGACAGCCTCCTACGAGCAGTACTTC.

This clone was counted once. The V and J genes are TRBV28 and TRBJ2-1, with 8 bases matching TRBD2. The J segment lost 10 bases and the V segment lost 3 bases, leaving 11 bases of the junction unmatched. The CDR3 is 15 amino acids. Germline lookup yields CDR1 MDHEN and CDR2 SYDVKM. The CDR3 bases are TGTGCCAGCAGTTTTAGCGGGACCCTCGCGGGGGAGCAGTTCTTC. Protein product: CASSFSGTLAGEQFF.

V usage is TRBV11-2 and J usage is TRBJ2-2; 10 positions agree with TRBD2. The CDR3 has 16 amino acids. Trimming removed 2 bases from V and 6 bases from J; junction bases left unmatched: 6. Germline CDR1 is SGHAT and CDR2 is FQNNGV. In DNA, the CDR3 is TGTGCCAGCAGCTTATGGTCTAGCGGGAGACCCGGGGAGCTGTTTTTT. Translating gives CASSLWSSGRPGELFF.

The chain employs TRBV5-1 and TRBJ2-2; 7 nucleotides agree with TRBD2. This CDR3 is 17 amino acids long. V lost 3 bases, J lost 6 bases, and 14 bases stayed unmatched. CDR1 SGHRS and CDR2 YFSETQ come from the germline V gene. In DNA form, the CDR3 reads TGCGCCAGCAGCTCGGGGGGACCCCTGGGCAACGCCGGGGAGCTGTTTTTT. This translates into CASSSGGPLGNAGELFF.

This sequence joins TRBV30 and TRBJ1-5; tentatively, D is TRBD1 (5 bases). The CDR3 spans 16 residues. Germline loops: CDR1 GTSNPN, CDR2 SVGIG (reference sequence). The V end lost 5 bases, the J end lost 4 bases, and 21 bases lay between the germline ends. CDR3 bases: TGTGCCTGGTCGGCAGCCCAAGGGGTTGCAAATCAGCCCCAGCATTTT. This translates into CAWSAAQGVANQPQHF.

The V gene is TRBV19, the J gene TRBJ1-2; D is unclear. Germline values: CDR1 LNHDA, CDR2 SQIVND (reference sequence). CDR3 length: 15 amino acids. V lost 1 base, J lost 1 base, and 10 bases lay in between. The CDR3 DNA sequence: TGTGCCAGTAGTATAGGGACCATGAATAACTATGGCTACACCTTC. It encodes CASSIGTMNNYGYTF.

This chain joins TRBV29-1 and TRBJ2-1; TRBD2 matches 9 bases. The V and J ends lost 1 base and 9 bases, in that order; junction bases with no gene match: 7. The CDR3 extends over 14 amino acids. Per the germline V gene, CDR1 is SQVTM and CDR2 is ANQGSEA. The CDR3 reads CSVEGLAEGGEQFF. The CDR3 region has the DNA TGCAGCGTTGAAGGACTAGCGGAGGGAGGTGAGCAGTTCTTC.

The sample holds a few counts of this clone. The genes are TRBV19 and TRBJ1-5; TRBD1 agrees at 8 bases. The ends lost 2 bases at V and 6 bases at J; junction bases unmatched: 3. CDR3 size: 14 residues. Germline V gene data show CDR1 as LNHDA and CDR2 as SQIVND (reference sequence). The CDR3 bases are TGTGCCAGTAGTATAAGGACAGGGCCTCAGCCCCAGCATTTT. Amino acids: CASSIRTGPQPQHF.